This TCR beta chain was captured in a study of beta chain features in type 1 diabetes. Study results and limitations: TCRB CDR3s were moderately but significantly shorter in Type 1 diabetes patients in all four CD4+ subsets.

On this clone itself: Its antigen is not known.

Expressed TCRB transcripts got sequenced, as all isolated RNA was reverse transcribed. The data were produced by immunoSEQ multiplex PCR, yet TCRdb's version contains in-frame clones alone and is incomplete. The profile covers just over 450,000 clones, with over 25% appearing a single time and around 0.065% taken by the ten largest. Looked up from germline, CDR1 is SGHNT and CDR2 is YYREEE (reference sequence). The CDR3 spans 12 residues. V lost 3 bases and J lost 5, with 6 bases in between. The receptor's source is a man aged 18 to 29 in good health. J is TRBJ2-1 and V is TRBV5-4, with D hard to call. The sample consisted of naive CD4+ T cells from blood. The CDR3 region has the DNA TGTGCCAGCAGCTCACCCCACAATGAGCAGTTCTTC. Residues: CASSSPHNEQFF.